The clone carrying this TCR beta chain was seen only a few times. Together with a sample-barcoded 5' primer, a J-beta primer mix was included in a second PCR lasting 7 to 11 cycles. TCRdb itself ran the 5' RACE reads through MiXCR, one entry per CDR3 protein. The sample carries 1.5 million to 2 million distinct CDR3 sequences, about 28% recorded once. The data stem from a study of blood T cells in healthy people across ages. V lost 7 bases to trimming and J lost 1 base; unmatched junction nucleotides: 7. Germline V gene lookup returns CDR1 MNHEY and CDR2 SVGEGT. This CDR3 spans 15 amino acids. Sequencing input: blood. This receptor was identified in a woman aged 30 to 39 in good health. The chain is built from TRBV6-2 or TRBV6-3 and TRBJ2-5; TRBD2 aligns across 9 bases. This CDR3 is CASTISGSLQETQYF. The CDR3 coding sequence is TGTGCCAGCACAATTAGCGGGAGCCTCCAAGAGACCCAGTACTTC.